These T cell receptor beta chains were read from a single sample in a study of blood T cell repertoires in COVID-19. The repertoire was sequenced with immunoSEQ multiplex PCR; TCRdb's copy has only in-frame clones and lacks some. The data hold around 40,000 clones, with around 90% observed a single time. Sequencing used peripheral blood. The receptors originated from a man over 45 with active COVID-19. Each CDR3 is given without its conserved first and last residue. The D gene is left open where the match is weak.

d_call	v_call	j_call	cdr3_aa
-	TRBV4-3	TRBJ2-6	ASSQEWGPGANVLT
TRBD1	TRBV9	TRBJ2-5	ASSILGQGAGETQY
-	TRBV27	TRBJ2-7	ASRGAGPYEQY
TRBD2	TRBV11-3	TRBJ2-7	ASSVGRASYEQY
-	TRBV5-4	TRBJ2-5	ASSLDSIRQETQY
-	TRBV4-1	TRBJ2-1	ASSQEMGRWDNEQF
TRBD2	TRBV7-9	TRBJ2-3	ASAGVAGYTDTQY
TRBD2	TRBV6-5	TRBJ2-1	ASSYSLAGGPNEQF
-	TRBV6-5	TRBJ2-3	ASRNLRGTDTQY
-	TRBV5-4	TRBJ2-1	ASSLESGPDNEQF
TRBD2	TRBV3-1/TRBV3-2	TRBJ2-3	ASSQAGGNSTDTQY
TRBD2	TRBV9	TRBJ2-1	ASTVSGGAAQNEQF
-	TRBV27	TRBJ2-5	AIPTTHGTQY
TRBD2	TRBV4-2	TRBJ2-5	ASSQEDGRSETQY
-	TRBV21-1	TRBJ2-1	ASSNSLAEWLAYNEQF
TRBD2	TRBV7-3	TRBJ2-5	ASSLGLAGDGTQY
-	TRBV27	TRBJ2-1	ASSLGGNSYNEQF
-	TRBV21-1	TRBJ1-4	ASSKSRWGGSTTNEKLF
-	TRBV7-8	TRBJ2-7	ASSLTPPGLGSSYEQY
-	TRBV4-3	TRBJ1-1	ASSQRLQHPNTEAF
TRBD2	TRBV9	TRBJ2-2	ASSVHSGGTGELF
-	TRBV7-8	TRBJ2-2	ASSLARDTGELF
TRBD1	TRBV2	TRBJ2-1	ASSTDRDIEQF
-	TRBV28	TRBJ1-5	ASSLSGFADQPQH
-	TRBV7-8	TRBJ1-2	ASSGEDSLWFEGYT
-	TRBV19	TRBJ1-3	ASKTGALSGNTIY
-	TRBV7-9	TRBJ2-7	ASSLVQGPGEQY
-	TRBV7-8	TRBJ2-3	ASSFRAPGTDTQY
-	TRBV7-9	TRBJ2-1	ASLGGGDEQF
TRBD1	TRBV28	TRBJ2-1	ASSLQGALNEQF
-	TRBV27	TRBJ2-7	ASSFRGEQY
-	TRBV18	TRBJ1-1	ASSPPGATVLNTEAF
-	TRBV2	TRBJ2-7	ASSEGLAHEQY
TRBD2	TRBV4-1	TRBJ2-3	ASSPGLAASTDTQY
TRBD2	TRBV19	TRBJ2-3	ASSISAGGPTDTQY
-	TRBV5-1	TRBJ1-3	ASSFDSSGNTIY
TRBD2	TRBV10-2	TRBJ2-2	ASRETGTSGVGELF